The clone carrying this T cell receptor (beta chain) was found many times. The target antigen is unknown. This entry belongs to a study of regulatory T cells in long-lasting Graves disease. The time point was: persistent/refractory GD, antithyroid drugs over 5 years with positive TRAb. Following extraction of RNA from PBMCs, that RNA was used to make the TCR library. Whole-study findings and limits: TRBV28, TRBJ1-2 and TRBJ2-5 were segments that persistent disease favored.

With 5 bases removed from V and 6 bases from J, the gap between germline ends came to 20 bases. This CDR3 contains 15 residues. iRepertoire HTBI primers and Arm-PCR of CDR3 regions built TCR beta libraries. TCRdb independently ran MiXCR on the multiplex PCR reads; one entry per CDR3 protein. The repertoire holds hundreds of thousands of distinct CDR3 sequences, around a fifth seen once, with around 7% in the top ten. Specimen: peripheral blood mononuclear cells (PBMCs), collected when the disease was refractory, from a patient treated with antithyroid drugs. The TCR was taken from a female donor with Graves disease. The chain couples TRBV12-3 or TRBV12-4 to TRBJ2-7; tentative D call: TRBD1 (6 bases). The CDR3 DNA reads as TGTGCCAGCAGTCCTCAGACAGGTGGGGTCTCCGAGCAGTACTTC. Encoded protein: CASSPQTGGVSEQYF.